This TCR beta chain was profiled in a study of cytomegalovirus exposure and HLA in healthy donors. The study, taken as a whole, reports: A list of 150 or so TCR beta chains associated with cytomegalovirus was given. Across donors, most TCRs were seen rarely, yet some public ones were widespread. CMV serostatus alone was available as immune exposure information. According to a later analysis, donors in an Asian-associated ancestry cluster reportedly had fewer N-insertions than the roughly 720-donor mean.

Vbeta (60) and Jbeta (13) primers were used in the PCR. The method was immunoSEQ multiplex PCR; TCRdb's version includes in-frame clones alone and lacks a portion of them. The sample includes about 100,000 clones, approximately 70% of them seen just once. This clone was counted a single time. As yet, its antigen is unknown. Looked up from germline, CDR1 is LNHDA and CDR2 is SQIVND (reference sequence). Between the trimmed V and J ends, which lost 0 bases and 0 bases, there was a span of 4 bases. This CDR3 has 14 amino acids. The rearrangement uses TRBV19 and TRBJ2-3; D is uncertain. The sequence came from a man in his forties or fifties in good health and CMV-seropositive. Sequencing was carried out using PBMCs. CDR3 region: CASSIDPSTDTQYF. In DNA, the CDR3 is TGTGCCAGTAGTATAGATCCAAGCACAGATACGCAGTATTTT.